This passage covers 11 T cell receptor beta chains from one sample sequenced in a study of regulatory T cells in long-lasting Graves disease. Time point: newly diagnosed GD, antithyroid drugs for less than 3 months. The TCR library was prepared using RNA isolated from PBMCs. Arm-PCR with iRepertoire HTBI primers amplified the CDR3 regions for these TCR beta libraries. Each CDR3 protein gets one entry after TCRdb re-called the multiplex PCR reads with MiXCR. The repertoire holds roughly 500,000 distinct CDR3 sequences, with about 13% as singletons. The same sample was also studied in work on T cells in Graves' hyperthyroidism and ophthalmopathy.

Sequencing used peripheral blood mononuclear cells (PBMCs), obtained at new diagnosis, from a patient treated with antithyroid drugs. These receptors all come from a man younger than 45 with Graves disease.

This clonotype has a count of ten or more. The rearrangement joins TRBV27 to TRBJ2-7; 7 positions match TRBD2. The CDR3 consists of 11 residues. The germline V gene has CDR1 MNHEY and CDR2 SMNVEV (reference sequence). V shed 7 bases, J shed 8 bases, and the junction held 5 bases outside the gene matches. The CDR3 spells CASTGEGKQYF. The CDR3 DNA reads as TGTGCCAGCACCGGGGAGGGAAAGCAGTACTTC.

This clonotype turned up a few times. This chain uses TRBV7-9 with TRBJ2-3; weak D call: TRBD2 (6 bases). The V gene lost 5 bases and the J gene lost 2 bases, with 20 bases spanning the gap. The CDR3 is 17 amino acids. Germline V gene sequence: CDR1 SEHNR, CDR2 FQNEAQ (reference sequence). CDR3 in amino acids: CASSPPGLRDNTDTQYF. In nucleotides, the CDR3 is TGTGCCAGCAGCCCCCCGGGACTCCGTGATAACACAGATACGCAGTATTTT.

The rearrangement links TRBV19 to TRBJ1-1, with 7 bases aligning to TRBD1. V trimming: 6 bases; J trimming: 6 bases; junction bases outside the gene matches: 7. The CDR3 runs to 13 residues. Germline lookup yields CDR1 LNHDA and CDR2 SQIVND (reference sequence). CDR3 in DNA: TGTGCCAGTAGGTCAGGGGGAGGCTCTGAAGCTTTCTTT. This gives the protein CASRSGGGSEAFF.

This clonotype has a count of ten or more. The rearrangement uses TRBV7-2 and TRBJ2-3; unclear D gene. This CDR3 comprises 17 residues. The V gene lost 1 base and the J gene lost 0 bases, with 14 bases spanning the gap. From germline, CDR1 is SGHTA and CDR2 FQGNSA. The DNA of the CDR3 is TGTGCCAGCAGCTTAGAAGGGTTCAGCCCTAGCACAGATACGCAGTATTTT. As protein: CASSLEGFSPSTDTQYF.

The sample holds many counts of this clonotype. The chain employs TRBV5-4 and TRBJ2-1, with TRBD2 identical over 7 bases. The CDR3 consists of 14 residues. CDR1 and CDR2 from the germline V gene are SGHNT and YYREEE (reference sequence). With V trimmed by 0 bases and J by 7 bases, 4 bases remained unmatched. The DNA for the CDR3 is TGTGCCAGCAGCTTGGGGACTAGTAGGAATGAGCAGTTCTTC. It specifies CASSLGTSRNEQFF.

This clonotype showed up many times. The chain joins TRBV2 to TRBJ2-7; TRBD2 aligns across 7 bases. The CDR3 extends over 15 amino acids. The V segment lost 6 bases and the J segment 3 bases; nucleotides outside the gene matches: 11. Germline CDR1 and CDR2: SNHLY and FYNNEI. The CDR3 sequence is CASRPFGGKGYEQYF. CDR3 DNA: TGTGCCAGCAGGCCCTTCGGGGGGAAGGGCTACGAGCAGTACTTC.

This clonotype came up a few times. The chain carries TRBV19 and TRBJ2-2; no clear D gene. V was clipped by 10 bases and J by 1 base, with 16 bases between them. The CDR3 extends over 15 amino acids. Per the germline V gene, CDR1 is LNHDA and CDR2 is SQIVND (reference sequence). CDR3 DNA: TGTGCCACCAGGAAGGGTACGGGGAACACCGGGGAGCTGTTTTTT. It translates to CATRKGTGNTGELFF. Based on the CDR3 plus reference TRBV19 and TRBJ2-2, the full variable domain is DGGITQSPKYLFRKEGQNVTLSCEQNLNHDAMYWYRQDPGQGLRLIYYSQIVNDFQKGDIAEGYSVSREKKESFPLTVTSAQKNPTAFYLCATRKGTGNTGELFFGEGSRLTVL.

This clonotype was detected a few times. The J gene is TRBJ1-1, the V gene TRBV6-1; TRBD1 is a possible D gene (5 bases). The CDR3 is made up of 14 amino acids. Deletions cut 6 bases from V and 0 bases from J, with 11 bases between. Per germline, CDR1 MNHNS and CDR2 SASEGT. The CDR3 reads CASRRDALNTEAFF. DNA of the CDR3: TGTGCCAGCAGACGGGACGCATTGAACACTGAAGCTTTCTTT.

This clonotype appeared many times. V gene TRBV2 combines with J gene TRBJ2-7, with TRBD1 matching over 9 bases. The CDR3 totals 14 residues. Trimming removed 6 bases from V and 7 bases from J; junction bases left unmatched: 10. Germline CDR1 SNHLY, CDR2 FYNNEI. The DNA of the CDR3 is TGTGCCAGCAGCTCCGGGACAGGGAGGCGGGAGCAGTACTTC. Residues: CASSSGTGRREQYF.

In this sample, this clonotype turned up many times. The rearrangement joins TRBV6-1 to TRBJ1-1; D gene unclear. V was shortened by 6 bases and J by 1 base, with 21 bases between the two germline ends. Germline V CDR1 and CDR2: MNHNS, SASEGT. This CDR3 region has 17 residues. Written as DNA, the CDR3 is TGTGCCAGCAGGCATTCAGCTGGGGTCCTAGCGAACACTGAAGCTTTCTTT. Encoded protein: CASRHSAGVLANTEAFF.

This clonotype came up many times. This rearrangement joins TRBV12-3 or TRBV12-4 to TRBJ2-7, with no clear D. This CDR3 comprises 13 residues. The V end lost 8 bases, the J end lost 2 bases, and 13 bases lay between the germline ends. The CDR3 sequence is CASSVRPPYEQYF. The DNA for the CDR3 is TGTGCCAGCTCCGTGAGGCCGCCCTACGAGCAGTACTTC.